The clone carrying this TCR beta chain is categorized as medium-sized. Antigen unknown. Germline loops: CDR1 SNHLY, CDR2 FYNNEI. The V end lost 1 base, the J end lost 5 bases, and 14 bases lay between the germline ends. The CDR3 extends over 15 amino acids. This record comes from a study of CD8+CD57+ T cells in acquired aplastic anemia. Study-wide context: Sorted CD4+ and CD8+ cell DNA averaged about 3 ug. Healthy donors yielded roughly 11 million CD4+ cell reads on average. General study findings and limits: CD8+ Simpson's diversity did not differ significantly between patients and controls. Patients and controls shared some 30 CD8+ CDR3 sequences.

Genomic DNA was employed as the template in profiling TCR beta VDJ and CDR3. TCRdb used MiXCR to reprocess the reads, holding one entry per CDR3 protein. The repertoire has about 70,000 distinct CDR3 sequences, 45% to 60% of them found once; the top ten carry around 8%. Sequencing was done on a sample of sorted CD4+, CD8+, or CD8+CD57+ T cells (not recorded which) from PBMCs. This clonotype was sampled from a human donor in good health, serving as a control. The J gene is TRBJ1-2, the V gene TRBV2, with a possible D match to TRBD1 (5 bases). The CDR3 region has the DNA TGTGCCAGCAGTGAAGGGGGGGGGATGAGTTATGGCTACACCTTC. Translation gives CASSEGGGMSYGYTF. The entire variable domain, with the rest obtained from reference TRBV2 and TRBJ1-2, is as follows: EPEVTQTPSHQVTQMGQEVILRCVPISNHLYFYWYRQILGQKVEFLVSFYNNEISEKSEIFDDQFSVERPDGSNFTLKIRSTKLEDSAMYFCASSEGGGMSYGYTFGSGTRLTVV.